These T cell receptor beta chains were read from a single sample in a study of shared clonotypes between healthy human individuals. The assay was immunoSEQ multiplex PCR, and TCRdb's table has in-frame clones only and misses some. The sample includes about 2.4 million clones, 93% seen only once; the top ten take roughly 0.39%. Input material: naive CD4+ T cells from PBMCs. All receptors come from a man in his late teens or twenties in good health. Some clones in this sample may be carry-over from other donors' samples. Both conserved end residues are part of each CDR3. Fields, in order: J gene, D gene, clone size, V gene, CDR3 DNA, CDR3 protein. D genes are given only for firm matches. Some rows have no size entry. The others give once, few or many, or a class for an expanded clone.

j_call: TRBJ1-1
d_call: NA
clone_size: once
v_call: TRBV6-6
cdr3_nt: TGTGCCAGCAGTTATCGGGTGAACACTGAAGCTTTCTTT
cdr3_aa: CASSYRVNTEAFF

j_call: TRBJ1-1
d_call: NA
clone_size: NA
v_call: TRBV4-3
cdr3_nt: TGCGCCAGCAGCCAAGTCGGAGCTTTCTTT
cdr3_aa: CASSQVGAFF

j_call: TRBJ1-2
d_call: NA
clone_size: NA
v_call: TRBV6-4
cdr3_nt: TGTGCCAGCAGTGACTCTAGGGTTCGTGGCTACACCTTC
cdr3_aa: CASSDSRVRGYTF

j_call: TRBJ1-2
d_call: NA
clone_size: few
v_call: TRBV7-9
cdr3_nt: TGTGCCAGCAGCAGGACAGAAGCCCCAAGCGGCTACACCTTC
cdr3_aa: CASSRTEAPSGYTF

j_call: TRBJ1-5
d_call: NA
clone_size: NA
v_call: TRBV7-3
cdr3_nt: TGTGCCAGCAGCTTAGAAAGGGCAGTGGCCAATCAGCCCCAGCATTTT
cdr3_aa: CASSLERAVANQPQHF

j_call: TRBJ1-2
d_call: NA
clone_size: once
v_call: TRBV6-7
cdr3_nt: TGTGCCAGCAGTTATCGGGTCCGACCTAACTATGGCTACACCTTC
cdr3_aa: CASSYRVRPNYGYTF

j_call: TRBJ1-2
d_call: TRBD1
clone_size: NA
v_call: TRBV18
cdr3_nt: TGTGCCAGCTCACCGTTGACAGGGGATCCCTACACCTTC
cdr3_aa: CASSPLTGDPYTF

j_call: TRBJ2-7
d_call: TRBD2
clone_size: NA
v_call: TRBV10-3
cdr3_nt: TGTGCCATCAGTGCCGGACTAGCGGGAGGTGGCTACGAGCAGTACTTC
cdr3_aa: CAISAGLAGGGYEQYF

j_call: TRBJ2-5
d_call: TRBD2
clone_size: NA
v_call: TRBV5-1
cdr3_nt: TGCGCCAGCAGCCGGACTAGCGGGTGGCAAGAGACCCAGTACTTC
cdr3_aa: CASSRTSGWQETQYF

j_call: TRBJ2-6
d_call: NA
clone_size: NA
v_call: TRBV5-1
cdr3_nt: TGCGCCAGCAGCTTGCGGGTGGCAGACTCTGGGGCCAACGTCCTGACTTTC
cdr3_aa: CASSLRVADSGANVLTF

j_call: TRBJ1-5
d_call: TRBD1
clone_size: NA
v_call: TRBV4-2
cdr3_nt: TGTGCCAGCAGCCAAGGGGACAGGGGCTTACGGGGCAATCAGCCCCAGCATTTT
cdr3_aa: CASSQGDRGLRGNQPQHF

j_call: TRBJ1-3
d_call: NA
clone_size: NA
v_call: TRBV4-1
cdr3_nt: TGCGCCAGCAGCCTCCACAGGAGTGGAAACACCATATATTTT
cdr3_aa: CASSLHRSGNTIYF

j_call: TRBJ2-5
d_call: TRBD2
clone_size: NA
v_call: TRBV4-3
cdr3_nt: TGCGCCAGCAGCCAAGATTTAGCGGGAGGGCCCAGGGAGACCCAGTACTTC
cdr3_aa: CASSQDLAGGPRETQYF

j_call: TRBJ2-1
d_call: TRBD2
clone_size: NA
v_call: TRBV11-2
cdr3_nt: TGTGCCAGCAGCTTACCCGGTGGCGGGAGCTCCTACAATGAGCAGTTCTTC
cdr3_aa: CASSLPGGGSSYNEQFF

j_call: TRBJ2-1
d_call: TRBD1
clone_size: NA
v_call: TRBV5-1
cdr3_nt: TGCGCCAGCAGCGACGGGACAGGGGGATCCTACAATGAGCAGTTCTTC
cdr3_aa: CASSDGTGGSYNEQFF

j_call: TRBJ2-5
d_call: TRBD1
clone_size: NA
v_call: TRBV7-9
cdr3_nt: TGTGCCAGCAGCCTCGGGACAGGGTCGGAGACCCAGTACTTC
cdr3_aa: CASSLGTGSETQYF

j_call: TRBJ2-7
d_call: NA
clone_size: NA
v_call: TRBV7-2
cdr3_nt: TGTGCCAGCAGCCACGGGACGAGAACCGAGCAGTACTTC
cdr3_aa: CASSHGTRTEQYF

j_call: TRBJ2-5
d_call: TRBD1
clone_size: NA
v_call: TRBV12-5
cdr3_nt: TGTGCTAGTGGTTTAGGGACAGGGGCGGAGACCCAGTACTTC
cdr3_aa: CASGLGTGAETQYF

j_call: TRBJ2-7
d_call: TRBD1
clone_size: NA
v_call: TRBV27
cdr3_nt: TGTGCCAGCAGTTTCCGAGGCGCGACAGGGGCCTACGAGCAGTACTTC
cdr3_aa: CASSFRGATGAYEQYF

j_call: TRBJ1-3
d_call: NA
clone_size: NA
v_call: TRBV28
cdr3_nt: TGTGCCAGCAGTCGACCGTCAATTGGAAACACCATATATTTT
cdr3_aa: CASSRPSIGNTIYF

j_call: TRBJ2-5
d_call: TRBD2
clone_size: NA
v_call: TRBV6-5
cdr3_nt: TGTGCCAGCAGTTATGCCGGGACTAGCGTACAAGAGACCCAGTACTTC
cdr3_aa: CASSYAGTSVQETQYF

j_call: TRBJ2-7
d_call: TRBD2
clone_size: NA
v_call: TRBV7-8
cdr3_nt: TGTGCCAGCAGCCGCTTAGCGGGCCTCTCCTACGAGCAGTACTTC
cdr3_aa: CASSRLAGLSYEQYF

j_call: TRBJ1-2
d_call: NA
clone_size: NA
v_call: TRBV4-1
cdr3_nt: TGCGCCAGCAGCCCGGGGTCCCTCTATGGCTACACCTTC
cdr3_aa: CASSPGSLYGYTF

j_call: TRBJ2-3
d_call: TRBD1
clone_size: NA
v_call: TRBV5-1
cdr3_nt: TGCGCCAGCAGCCGGACAGGGATCGCAGATACGCAGTATTTT
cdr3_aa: CASSRTGIADTQYF

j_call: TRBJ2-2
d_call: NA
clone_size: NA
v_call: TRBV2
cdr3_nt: TGTGCCAGCCTTCTTGAGAGTAACACCGGGGAGCTGTTTTTT
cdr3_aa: CASLLESNTGELFF

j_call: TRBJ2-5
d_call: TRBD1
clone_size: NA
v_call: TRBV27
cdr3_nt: TGTGCCAGCAGTCCGAGACAGGGGGAGACCCAGTACTTC
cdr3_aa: CASSPRQGETQYF

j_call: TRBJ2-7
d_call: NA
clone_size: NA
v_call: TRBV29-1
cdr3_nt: TGCAGCGTTGCGAAGGGGACCCTCTCCTACGAGCAGTACTTC
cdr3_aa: CSVAKGTLSYEQYF

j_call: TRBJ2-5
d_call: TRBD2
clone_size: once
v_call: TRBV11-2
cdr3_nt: TGTGCCAGCAGCTTAGGACTAGCGCAAGAGACCCAGTACTTC
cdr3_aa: CASSLGLAQETQYF

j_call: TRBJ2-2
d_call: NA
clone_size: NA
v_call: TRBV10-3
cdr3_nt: TGTGCCATCAGTGAGCCCACCCTACCCAACACCGGGGAGCTGTTTTTT
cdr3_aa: CAISEPTLPNTGELFF

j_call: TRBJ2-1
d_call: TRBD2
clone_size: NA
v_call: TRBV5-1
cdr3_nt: TGCGCCAGCACGACTAGCGGGTACAATGAGCAGTTCTTC
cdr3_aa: CASTTSGYNEQFF

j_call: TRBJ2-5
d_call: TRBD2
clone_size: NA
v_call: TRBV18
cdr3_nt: TGTGCCAGCTCACCACCGGGACTAGCTCGAGAGACCCAGTACTTC
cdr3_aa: CASSPPGLARETQYF

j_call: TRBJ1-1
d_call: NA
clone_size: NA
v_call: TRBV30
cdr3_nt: TGTGCCTGGAACCGTGGGCAGGGGAACACTGAAGCTTTCTTT
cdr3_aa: CAWNRGQGNTEAFF

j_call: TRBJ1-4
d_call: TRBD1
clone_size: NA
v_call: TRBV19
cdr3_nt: TGTGCCAGTAGACCGAGTGGACAGGGGGCCTCTACTAATGAAAAACTGTTTTTT
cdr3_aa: CASRPSGQGASTNEKLFF

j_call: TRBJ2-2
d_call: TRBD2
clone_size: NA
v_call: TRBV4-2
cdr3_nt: TGTGCCAGCAGCCAGAGGCTAGCGGGAGTAACCGGGGAGCTGTTTTTT
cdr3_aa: CASSQRLAGVTGELFF

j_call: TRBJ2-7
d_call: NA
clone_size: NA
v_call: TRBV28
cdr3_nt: TGTGCCAGTTGCAATTTAGCGCCGAGCTCCTACGAGCAGTACTTC
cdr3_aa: CASCNLAPSSYEQYF

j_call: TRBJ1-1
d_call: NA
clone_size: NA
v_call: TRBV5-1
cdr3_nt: TGCGCCAGCAGCTTAAGGGGTTTGAACACTGAAGCTTTCTTT
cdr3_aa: CASSLRGLNTEAFF

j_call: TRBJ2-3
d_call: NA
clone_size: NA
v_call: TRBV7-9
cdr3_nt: TGTGCCAGCAGCTTAAGTCTAGCGACAGATACGCAGTATTTT
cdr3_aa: CASSLSLATDTQYF

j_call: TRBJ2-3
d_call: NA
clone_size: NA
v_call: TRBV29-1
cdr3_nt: TGCAGCGTTGGGGGCGGGATACCTCCCACAGATACGCAGTATTTT
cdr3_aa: CSVGGGIPPTDTQYF

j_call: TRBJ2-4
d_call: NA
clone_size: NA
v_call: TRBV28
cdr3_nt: TGTGCCAGCAGTGATGGAGTGGACAAAAACATTCAGTACTTC
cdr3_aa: CASSDGVDKNIQYF

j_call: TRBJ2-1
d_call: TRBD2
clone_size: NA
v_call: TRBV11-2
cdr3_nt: TGTGCCAGCACCGGGGGGTCGGGGAGGGTATTCTTC
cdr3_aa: CASTGGSGRVFF

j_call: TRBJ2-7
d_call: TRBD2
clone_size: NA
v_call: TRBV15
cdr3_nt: TGTGCCACCAGCAGAGGGGGACTACCCCACTCCTACGAGCAGTACTTC
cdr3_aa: CATSRGGLPHSYEQYF

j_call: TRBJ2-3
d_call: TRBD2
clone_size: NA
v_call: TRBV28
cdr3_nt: TGTGCCACCTTAACGCGGCTAGCGGGAGTGGGTACGCAGTATTTT
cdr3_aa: CATLTRLAGVGTQYF

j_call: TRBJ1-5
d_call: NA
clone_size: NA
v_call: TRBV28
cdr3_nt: TGTGCCAGCAGTTCACGCCGGGAGGGCCAAAGGGGTCAGCCCCAGCATTTT
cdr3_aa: CASSSRREGQRGQPQHF

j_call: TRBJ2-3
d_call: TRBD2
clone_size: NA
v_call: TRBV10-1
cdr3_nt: TGCGCCAGCAGTGTCTCTCTAGCGGGCACAGATACGCAGTATTTT
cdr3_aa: CASSVSLAGTDTQYF

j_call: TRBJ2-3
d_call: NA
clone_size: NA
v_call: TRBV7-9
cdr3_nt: TGTGCCAGCACCCCCACGGGTCCAAACACAGATACGCAGTATTTT
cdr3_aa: CASTPTGPNTDTQYF

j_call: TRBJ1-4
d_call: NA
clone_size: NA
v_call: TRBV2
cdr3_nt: TGTGCCAGCAGTGAAACGGGGACACCGAATGAAAAACTGTTTTTT
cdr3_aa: CASSETGTPNEKLFF

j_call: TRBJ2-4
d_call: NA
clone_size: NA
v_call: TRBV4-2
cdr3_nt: TGTGCCAGCAGCCAAGACGGGACGGCCAAAAACATTCAGTACTTC
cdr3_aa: CASSQDGTAKNIQYF